These 14 T cell receptor beta chains were sequenced from one sample in a study of T cell changes during pregnancy in multiple sclerosis (dated by TCRdb to about 2019). Library creation used the immunoSEQ multiplex PCR assay. TCRdb's version of the immuneACCESS table is confined to in-frame rearrangements and falls short of the full clone set. An unresolved V gene accounts for under half of the shortfall where checked; the remainder is of unknown origin. The sample has fewer than 45,000 clones on record, 90% to 95% of them singletons. In total, the top ten clones hold roughly 0.5% of the sample. The sample in question was CD4+ T cells from peripheral blood mononuclear cells, obtained in the second trimester of pregnancy. These receptors were collected from a female donor in good health, enrolled as a control in a pregnancy study.

This chain joins TRBV14 and TRBJ2-3; 8 bases line up with TRBD1. From germline, CDR1 is SGHDN and CDR2 FVKESK. J gave up 3 bases and V 0 bases, and 5 bases lay outside the gene matches. This CDR3 is 16 amino acids long. CDR3 coding DNA: TGTGCCAGCAGCCAAGAACGACAGGGGCCGACAGATACGCAGTATTTT. It encodes CASSQERQGPTDTQYF.

The V call is TRBV5-1, the J call TRBJ1-4; D is unresolved. This CDR3 has 15 amino acids. The V end lost 0 bases, the J end lost 4 bases, and 10 bases lay between the germline ends. Germline V CDR1 and CDR2: SGHRS, YFSETQ. The CDR3 DNA reads TGCGCCAGCAGCTTGGTTGCGGGAGGTAATGAAAAACTGTTTTTT. This codes for CASSLVAGGNEKLFF. Full variable domain (outside the CDR3, taken from reference TRBV5-1 and TRBJ1-4): KAGVTQTPRYLIKTRGQQVTLSCSPISGHRSVSWYQQTPGQGLQFLFEYFSETQRNKGNFPGRFSGRQFSNSRSEMNVSTLELGDSALYLCASSLVAGGNEKLFFGSGTQLSVL.

The J gene is TRBJ1-2, the V gene TRBV19, with 7 nucleotides matching TRBD1. Germline-derived CDR1 and CDR2 are LNHDA and SQIVND (reference sequence). V shed 5 bases and J 2 bases; nucleotides not matched to a gene: 11. The CDR3 extends over 16 amino acids. CDR3 bases: TGTGCCAGTAGTTTAAAGACAGGGACGTCCAACTATGGCTACACCTTC. It encodes CASSLKTGTSNYGYTF.

The chain couples TRBV7-8 to TRBJ2-5; D perhaps matches TRBD1 (5 bases). Near its end, the DNA agrees better with TRBJ2-7, so the J call may be wrong. Germline values: CDR1 SGHVS, CDR2 FQNEAQ. The CDR3 runs 13 residues. As DNA, the CDR3 is TGTGCCAGCAGCTTAGGTAGGGGCTACGAGCAGTACTTC. Protein product: CASSLGRGYEQYF.

The chain couples TRBV6-4 to TRBJ2-7; 7 nucleotides align to TRBD1. V lost 2 bases, J lost 2 bases, and 24 bases stayed unmatched. The CDR3 has 21 amino acids. Germline V lookup: CDR1 MRHNA, CDR2 SNTAGT. CDR3 amino acids: CASSDPSCPRPLRGKPYEQYF. As DNA, the CDR3 is TGTGCCAGCAGTGACCCGTCCTGTCCCCGTCCTCTCAGGGGGAAGCCCTACGAGCAGTACTTC.

The V and J genes are TRBV7-2 and TRBJ2-6; no clear D. V lost 4 bases, J lost 0 bases, and 7 bases lay in between. This CDR3 comprises 15 residues. Per the germline V gene, CDR1 is SGHTA and CDR2 is FQGNSA. CDR3 coding DNA: TGTGCCAGCAGCTACGACACCTCTGGGGCCAACGTCCTGACTTTC. This codes for CASSYDTSGANVLTF.

The chain has TRBV9 and TRBJ1-1, with TRBD1 matching over 9 bases. V lost 2 bases and J lost 0; bases outside the gene matches: 5. Germline V gene sequence: CDR1 SGDLS, CDR2 YYNGEE. This CDR3 has 16 residues. The CDR3 DNA reads TGTGCCAGCAGCGTGGGACAGGGTCTGATGAACACTGAAGCTTTCTTT. Protein product: CASSVGQGLMNTEAFF.

V and J are TRBV7-9 and TRBJ2-1; D may be TRBD2 (5 bases). V was shortened by 6 bases and J by 14 bases, with 23 bases between the two germline ends. The CDR3 runs 14 residues. Germline V gene sequence: CDR1 SEHNR, CDR2 FQNEAQ (reference sequence). CDR3 residues: CASSLTLSPGIKFF. CDR3 sequence (DNA): TGTGCCAGCAGTTTAACCCTTAGTCCGGGAATAAAGTTCTTC.

The sample holds a few counts of this clone. This sequence joins TRBV19 and TRBJ2-1, with 10 bases aligning to TRBD1. Looked up from germline, CDR1 is LNHDA and CDR2 is SQIVND (reference sequence). V lost 5 bases, J lost 7 bases, and 5 bases stayed unmatched. This CDR3 has 14 amino acids. The CDR3 nucleotides are TGTGCCAGTAGTTCGGGACAGGGGTTAAATGAGCAGTTCTTC. Its protein product is CASSSGQGLNEQFF.

The chain links TRBV6-1 to TRBJ2-2; no firm D call. Germline V lookup: CDR1 MNHNS, CDR2 SASEGT. Trimming shortened V by 7 bases and J by 2 bases, and 11 bases separated the two germline ends. The CDR3 runs to 14 residues. Written as DNA, the CDR3 is TGTGCCAGCATCGAGATTCCAAACACCGGGGAGCTGTTTTTT. It codes for CASIEIPNTGELFF.

The CDR3 region is CATSRDRQKAFF. The CDR3 DNA is TGTGCCACCAGCAGAGATCGACAGAAAGCTTTCTTT. The chain links TRBV15 to TRBJ1-1; TRBD1 might be the D (5 bases). Trimming pared 0 bases from V and 9 bases from J, leaving 8 bases between. The CDR3 is 12 amino acids. In germline, CDR1 is LNHNV, CDR2 YYDKDF (reference sequence).

V is TRBV9 and J is TRBJ2-1; D not resolved. There are 11 residues in the CDR3. Deletions cut 3 bases from V and 9 bases from J, with 7 bases between. Germline assignment: CDR1 SGDLS and CDR2 YYNGEE. The CDR3 DNA reads as TGTGCCAGCAGCGGGGCAGGTGAGCAGTTCTTC. Translating it yields CASSGAGEQFF.

The rearrangement joins TRBV7-9 to TRBJ1-5; D not resolved. Germline lookup yields CDR1 SEHNR and CDR2 FQNEAQ (reference sequence). This CDR3 spans 15 amino acids. The ends were cut back, 1 base at V and 1 base at J, with 8 bases in the middle. The CDR3 sequence: CASSLGPGSNQPQHF. CDR3 coding DNA: TGTGCCAGCAGCTTAGGACCGGGGAGCAATCAGCCCCAGCATTTT.

CDR3 coding DNA: TGTGCCAGTAATGACGTGGGACAGGGAAATGAAAAACTGTTTTTT. It translates to CASNDVGQGNEKLFF. The chain combines TRBV19 with TRBJ1-4, with 9 bases identical to TRBD1. V lost 7 bases to trimming and J lost 5 bases; unmatched junction nucleotides: 8. The CDR3 has 15 residues. CDR1 is LNHDA, CDR2 SQIVND, per germline (reference sequence).